This T cell receptor (beta chain) was observed in a study of TIL therapy for anti-PD-1-resistant metastatic lung cancer. At the level of the study: Most patients had lung adenocarcinoma.

Sequencing used immunoSEQ v3. Each library reached 1.9 million or so read pairs, or about 5-6.5 million at deep level. The protocol was immunoSEQ multiplex PCR, while the TCRdb copy is restricted to in-frame clones and leaves out a portion. The table includes approximately 23,000 clones, roughly 63% detected once. The time point denotes: pre-treatment sample, taken before nivolumab and TIL therapy. Pleural nodules or supraclavicular lymph nodes made up most of the excised metastases sampled. Stage 4 NSCLC adults joined between late 2017 and January 2020. The length of the CDR3 is 15 residues. V shed 3 bases and J 6 bases; nucleotides not matched to a gene: 9. Per the germline V gene, CDR1 is ENHRY and CDR2 is SYGVKD.

Sequences were derived from tumor tissue, sampled at baseline. This TCR was recovered from a woman aged 30-85 years with non-small cell lung cancer. The chain couples TRBV10-3 to TRBJ2-3, with TRBD2 matching 7 bases. The CDR3: CAISETGGRSDTQYF. The CDR3 DNA reads as TGTGCCATCAGTGAAACGGGAGGCAGGTCTGATACGCAGTATTTT.